This TCR beta chain was obtained from a study of blood T cells in healthy people across ages. Whole-study findings and limits: Relative to aged donors, long-lived donors carried more naive CD4+ cells and displayed higher diversity. Estimates drawn from one million T cells were deemed to understate diversity. No one knew whether donors had CMV, which possibly confounded expanded clonotype changes.

Primers used in a second PCR of about 7 to 11 cycles were a sample-barcoded 5' primer and a J-beta primer mix. A single record per CDR3 protein comes from TCRdb applying MiXCR to the 5' RACE reads. Counted here are 600,000 or so distinct CDR3 sequences, about 30% occurring once; the ten biggest clones make up around a sixth. The CDR3 covers 12 residues. The V end lost 10 bases, the J end lost 0 bases, and 9 bases lay between the germline ends. Per the germline V gene, CDR1 is MNHEY and CDR2 is SVGEGT. This clonotype has just a few counts. The antigen is not known. RNA extraction gave at least 5.5 micrograms of total RNA per sample.

The sequenced sample was blood. The TCR comes from a woman older than 75 in good health. J is TRBJ1-1 and V is TRBV6-2 or TRBV6-3; tentative D call: TRBD1 (5 bases). CDR3 nucleotides: TGTGCCACCACAGGATTGAACACTGAAGCTTTCTTT. Amino acid sequence: CATTGLNTEAFF.